This paragraph reports one TCR beta chain. These data come from a study of blood T cell repertoires in COVID-19. Only in-frame clones appear in the TCRdb table, and some are missing; sequencing was by immunoSEQ multiplex PCR. The sample includes hundreds of thousands of clones, 88% seen only once; the top ten take 6.5% to 9.5%. This CDR3 has 15 residues. Germline values: CDR1 SGDLS, CDR2 YYNGEE. V lost 1 base and J 3 bases, leaving 13 bases between the germline ends. V gene TRBV9 combines with J gene TRBJ1-1; a weak D match, TRBD1 (6 bases). This receptor was obtained from an older woman who had recovered from COVID-19. Material: PBMCs or T cells enriched from blood (not recorded which). CDR3 DNA sequence: TGTGCCAGCAGCGTAATCCCGGGACAAGACACTGAAGCTTTCTTT. Translating gives CASSVIPGQDTEAFF. Based on the CDR3 plus reference TRBV9 and TRBJ1-1, the full variable domain is DSGVTQTPKHLITATGQRVTLRCSPRSGDLSVYWYQQSLDQGLQFLIQYYNGEERAKGNILERFSAQQFPDLHSELNLSSLELGDSALYFCASSVIPGQDTEAFFGQGTRLTVV.